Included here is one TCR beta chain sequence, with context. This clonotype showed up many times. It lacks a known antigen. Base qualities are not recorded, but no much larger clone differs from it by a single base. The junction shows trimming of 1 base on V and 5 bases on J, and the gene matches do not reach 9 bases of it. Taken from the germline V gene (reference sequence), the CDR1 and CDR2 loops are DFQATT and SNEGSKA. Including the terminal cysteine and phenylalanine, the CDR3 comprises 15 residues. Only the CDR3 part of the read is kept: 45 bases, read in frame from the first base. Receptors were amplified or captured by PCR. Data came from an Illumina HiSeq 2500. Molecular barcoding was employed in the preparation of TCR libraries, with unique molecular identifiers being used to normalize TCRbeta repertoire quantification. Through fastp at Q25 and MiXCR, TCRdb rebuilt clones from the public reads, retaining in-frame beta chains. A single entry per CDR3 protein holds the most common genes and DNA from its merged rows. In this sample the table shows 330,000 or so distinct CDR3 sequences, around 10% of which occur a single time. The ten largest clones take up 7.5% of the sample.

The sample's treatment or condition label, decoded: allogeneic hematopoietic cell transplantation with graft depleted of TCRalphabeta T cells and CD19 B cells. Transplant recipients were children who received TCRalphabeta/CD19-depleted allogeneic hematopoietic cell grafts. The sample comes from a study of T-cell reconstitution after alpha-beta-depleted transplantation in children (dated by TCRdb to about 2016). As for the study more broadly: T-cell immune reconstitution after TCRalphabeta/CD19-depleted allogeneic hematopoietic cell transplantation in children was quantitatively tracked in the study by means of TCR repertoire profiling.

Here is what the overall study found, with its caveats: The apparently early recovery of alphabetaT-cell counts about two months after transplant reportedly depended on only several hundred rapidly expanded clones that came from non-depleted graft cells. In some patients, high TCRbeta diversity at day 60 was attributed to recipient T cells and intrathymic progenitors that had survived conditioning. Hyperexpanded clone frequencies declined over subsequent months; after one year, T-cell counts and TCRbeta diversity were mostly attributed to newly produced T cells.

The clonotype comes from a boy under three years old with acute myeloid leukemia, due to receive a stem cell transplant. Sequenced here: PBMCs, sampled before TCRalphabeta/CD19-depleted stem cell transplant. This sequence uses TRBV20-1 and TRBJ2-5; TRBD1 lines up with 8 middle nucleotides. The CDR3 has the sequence CSARADFRGQETQYF. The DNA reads TGCAGTGCTAGAGCTGACTTCAGGGGGCAGGAGACCCAGTACTTC.